The entry below describes one T cell receptor beta chain. CDR1 and CDR2 (germline): KGHDR, SFDVKD. The V and J ends lost 9 bases and 5 bases, in that order; junction bases with no gene match: 25. The CDR3 sequence is 19 residues long. This sample is part of a study of blood T cell repertoires in COVID-19. Study-level information: The origin of the acute and convalescent COVID-19 samples was the United States, Italy and Spain. From T cells, B-cell-depleted T cells, or PBMCs came the material, which was cDNA or gDNA.

Source study methods: Amplification from reference gene primers served as the basis for estimated nucleated cell counts. Some clones are missing from TCRdb's copy, which holds only in-frame ones; the method was immunoSEQ multiplex PCR. Clonal size and the V and J genes are those of that table, whereas D and trimming came from the DNA. The table includes around 72,000 clones, about 81% detected once. The chain joins TRBV24-1 to TRBJ2-7, with 9 bases that match TRBD2. The origin of this receptor is a human donor in a cohort sampled during active COVID-19. Sequenced sample: peripheral blood. The CDR3 DNA reads TGTGCCACCCGGGGGGAGACAGGGCTCACCGGGACTAGCTACCACGAGCAGTACTTC. Translation gives CATRGETGLTGTSYHEQYF.